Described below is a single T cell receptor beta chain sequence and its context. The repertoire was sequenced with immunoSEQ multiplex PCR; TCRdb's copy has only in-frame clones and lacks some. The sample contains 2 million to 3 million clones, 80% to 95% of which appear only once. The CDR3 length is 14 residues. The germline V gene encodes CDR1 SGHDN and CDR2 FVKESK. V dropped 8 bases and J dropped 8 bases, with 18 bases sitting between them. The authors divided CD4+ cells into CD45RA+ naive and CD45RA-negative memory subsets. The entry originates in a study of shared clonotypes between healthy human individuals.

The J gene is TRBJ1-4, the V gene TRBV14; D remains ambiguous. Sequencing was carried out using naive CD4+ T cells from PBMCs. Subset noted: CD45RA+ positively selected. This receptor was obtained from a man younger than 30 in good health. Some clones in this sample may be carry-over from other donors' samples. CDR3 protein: CASSPPEPGEKLFF. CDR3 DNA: TGTGCCAGCTCCCCCCCAGAGCCGGGCGAAAAACTGTTTTTT.